This is a list of T cell receptor beta chains from one sample in a study of shared clonotypes between healthy human individuals. Sequenced by immunoSEQ multiplex PCR; TCRdb stores in-frame clones only, minus some. The sample lists approximately 980,000 clones; 76% were seen once. Sequenced input: memory CD4+ T cells sorted from blood. All receptors come from a man aged 18-30 years in good health. The CDR3 runs from the conserved cysteine through the conserved F or W. A D gene is named only where the DNA matches it firmly. Size is omitted from some rows. Given values are once, few, many or a class for expanded clones.

cdr3_length d_call j_call clone_size v_call cdr3_aa cdr3_nt
14 TRBD1 TRBJ1-2 NA TRBV6-6 CASSSGTGGRGYTF TGTGCCAGCAGTTCCGGGACAGGGGGCCGTGGCTACACCTTC
11 TRBD2 TRBJ2-7 few TRBV20-1 CSALLAPEQYF TGCAGTGCACTACTAGCGCCCGAGCAGTACTTC
12 NA TRBJ1-2 few TRBV28 CASSTTQGYYTF TGTGCCAGCAGTACTACACAGGGATACTACACCTTC
14 NA TRBJ1-1 many TRBV6-5 CASSLRGGGTEAFF TGTGCCAGCAGCTTACGAGGAGGGGGCACTGAAGCTTTCTTT
16 NA TRBJ1-6 NA TRBV6-1 CASSEQTGAVDSPLHF TGTGCCAGCAGTGAGCAGACCGGGGCCGTGGATTCACCCCTCCACTTT
14 TRBD1 TRBJ1-1 NA TRBV7-9 CASSLDSTGDGAFF TGTGCCAGCAGCTTAGACTCGACAGGGGATGGTGCTTTCTTT
14 NA TRBJ1-2 NA TRBV7-2 CASSSSGGPYGYTF TGTGCCAGCAGCTCCTCTGGGGGGCCTTATGGCTACACCTTC
13 NA TRBJ2-7 NA TRBV6-1 CATEPRTTYEQYF TGTGCCACCGAGCCGAGGACTACCTACGAGCAGTACTTC
15 TRBD2 TRBJ2-1 NA TRBV19 CASSPLADSYNEQFF TGTGCCAGTAGCCCCCTAGCGGATTCCTACAATGAGCAGTTCTTC
14 TRBD2 TRBJ2-7 NA TRBV30 CAWSSGGPPNEQYF TGTGCCTGGAGTTCGGGGGGACCCCCCAACGAGCAGTACTTC
13 NA TRBJ1-1 NA TRBV7-7 CASSLVQGTEAFF TGTGCTAGCAGCTTAGTCCAGGGCACTGAAGCTTTCTTT
14 TRBD1 TRBJ2-7 NA TRBV6-5 CASSYLGQGYEQYF TGTGCCAGCAGTTACCTAGGACAGGGGTACGAGCAGTACTTC
13 NA TRBJ1-5 NA TRBV2 CASRADSNQPQHF TGTGCCAGCAGAGCTGACAGCAATCAGCCCCAGCATTTT
18 TRBD2 TRBJ2-7 NA TRBV10-3 CATRRSGLAGEGNYEQYF TGTGCCACCAGGCGCTCGGGACTAGCGGGAGAGGGGAATTACGAGCAGTACTTC
15 NA TRBJ2-5 NA TRBV30 CAWSEGEAVLETQYF TGTGCCTGGAGTGAGGGGGAGGCGGTACTGGAGACCCAGTACTTC
13 NA TRBJ1-1 NA TRBV6-6 CASRNSMNTEAFF TGTGCCAGCCGGAACTCAATGAACACTGAAGCTTTCTTT
12 NA TRBJ2-5 many TRBV11-2 CASSELTQTQYF TGTGCCAGCAGCGAATTGACCCAGACCCAGTACTTC
17 TRBD2 TRBJ2-3 NA TRBV7-2 CASTILPLAGVTDTQYF TGTGCCAGCACCATCCTCCCACTAGCGGGAGTAACAGATACGCAGTATTTT
15 TRBD1 TRBJ1-1 NA TRBV25-1 CASSELGQGNAEAFF TGTGCCAGCAGTGAATTAGGACAGGGTAACGCTGAAGCTTTCTTT
15 NA TRBJ2-3 NA TRBV5-8 CASSLVGRGTDTQYF TGTGCCAGCAGCTTGGTCGGCAGAGGCACAGATACGCAGTATTTT
14 TRBD1 TRBJ1-1 NA TRBV10-3 CAISVDRGNTEAFF TGTGCCATCAGTGTGGACAGGGGAAACACTGAAGCTTTCTTT
14 NA TRBJ1-1 NA TRBV6-5 CASTLAGTGTEAFF TGTGCCAGCACCCTAGCCGGTACAGGCACTGAAGCTTTCTTT
15 TRBD1 TRBJ1-1 NA TRBV18 CASSPVTGGNTEAFF TGTGCCAGCTCACCAGTGACAGGGGGGAACACTGAAGCTTTCTTT